This T cell receptor beta chain was documented in a study of CD8 T cells in Susac syndrome. Both CD4+ and CD8+ T cells were negatively isolated, and TEMRA cells underwent FACS enrichment. CDR1 and CDR2 from the germline V gene are SGDLS and YYNGEE. The CDR3 extends over 14 amino acids. V was clipped by 4 bases and J by 5 bases; unmatched bases: 7. Roughly 0.5 to 1 ug RNA was reverse transcribed with random hexamers. Amplification of TCR beta CDR3 used immunoSEQ multiplex PCR across 54 Vbeta and 13 Jbeta. TCRdb ran MiXCR on the immunoSEQ multiplex PCR reads and lists one entry per CDR3 protein. The table records under 250,000 distinct CDR3 sequences, about 94% of them present only once. This clonotype was seen a single time.

Sequences were obtained from CD4+ T cells from PBMCs. V is TRBV9 and J is TRBJ2-5; 8 bases are a match to TRBD2. The origin of this receptor is a human donor with Susac syndrome. The DNA of the CDR3 is TGTGCCAGCAGCCCCCCGGGGGGGCTCGAGACCCAGTACTTC. Protein: CASSPPGGLETQYF.